This TCR beta chain originates from a study of shared clonotypes between healthy human individuals. Germline lookup yields CDR1 MNHEY and CDR2 SVGAGI. V was shortened by 0 bases and J by 2 bases, with 8 bases between the two germline ends. The CDR3 is made up of 14 amino acids. In regard to this clone: Antigen unknown.

Study-level results: Sharing of clonotypes among donors was expected to vary with sequencing depth.

An assay was performed, and its level was deep. The table came from immunoSEQ multiplex PCR; TCRdb's copy has only in-frame clones and leaves some out. Among 450,000 or so clones, approximately 71% were seen once, and the ten largest hold around 13%. Sequencing used PBMCs. The chain has TRBV6-5 and TRBJ2-7; D not certain. This receptor was identified in a woman aged 40 to 49 in good health. Some clones in this sample may be carry-over from other donors' samples. The CDR3 here is CASSYSNPPYEQYF. Written as DNA, the CDR3 is TGTGCCAGCAGTTACTCGAACCCCCCCTACGAGCAGTACTTC.